These 19 T cell receptor beta chains were sequenced from one sample in a study of spatial heterogeneity in lung cancer. Study results and limitations: It was found that expanded intratumoral alpha and beta TCR counts tracked tumor mutation counts.

Time point here: sample taken at primary tumor resection. MiXCR was run by TCRdb on the 5' RACE reads, yielding one entry per CDR3 protein. There are several thousand distinct CDR3 sequences in the sample; over 4% occur only once, and over 20% lies in the top ten. No antigens are known for them. The input for sequencing was lung tumor tissue, taken at surgery. These receptors were obtained from a male donor with early-stage non-small cell lung cancer.

Notes on this clonotype: Since a much larger clone is just one base distant, this may be a read error. This chain uses TRBV12-3 or TRBV12-4 with TRBJ2-2, with 8 bases matching TRBD2. CDR3 length equals 14 residues. The CDR3 nucleotides read TGTGCCAGCCGACGGGGCGGGGGGACCGAGGAGCTGTTTTTT. It is translated as CASRRGGGTEELFF.

This clonotype was counted ten times or more. The genes are TRBV2 and TRBJ1-5, with TRBD1 as a possible D gene (5 bases). CDR3 length equals 13 residues. V was trimmed by 3 bases and J by 6 bases, leaving 9 bases between them. The germline V gene has CDR1 SNHLY and CDR2 FYNNEI. CDR3 region: CASSEEGIQPQHF. Written as DNA, the CDR3 is TGTGCCAGCAGTGAGGAGGGGATTCAGCCCCAGCATTTT.

This clonotype was seen repeatedly, ten times or more. A read error may produce the germline difference seen at one junction end. The gene calls are TRBV7-2 and TRBJ1-3; TRBD1 matches at 9 bases. This CDR3 has 15 amino acids. Germline-derived CDR1 and CDR2 are SGHTA and FQGNSA. This CDR3 reads CVSSWDRVTGNTIYF. Written as DNA, the CDR3 is TGTGTCAGCAGCTGGGACAGGGTTACTGGAAACACCATATATTTT. Full variable domain (missing parts from reference TRBV7-2 and TRBJ1-3): GAGVSQSPSNKVTEKGKDVELRCDPISGHTALYWYRQSLGQGLEFLIYFQGNSAPDKSGLPSDRFSAERTGGSVSTLTIQRTQQEDSAVYLCVSSWDRVTGNTIYFGEGSWLTVV.

This clonotype showed up many times. The chain combines TRBV30 with TRBJ2-7, with a possible D match to TRBD2 (7 bases). The CDR3 is 14 residues long. CDR1 and CDR2 from the germline V gene are GTSNPN and SVGIG (reference sequence). With 3 bases removed from V and 1 base from J, the gap between germline ends came to 13 bases. The CDR3 bases are TGTGCCTGGAGCCCGGCGGGGGCTTCCTACGAGCAGTACTTC. Protein sequence: CAWSPAGASYEQYF. The whole variable domain, filled in from reference TRBV30 and TRBJ2-7, reads SQTIHQWPATLVQPVGSPLSLECTVEGTSNPNLYWYRQAAGRGLQLLFYSVGIGQISSEVPQNLSASRPQDRQFILSSKKLLLSDSGFYLCAWSPAGASYEQYFGPGTRLTVT.

The V call is TRBV5-6, the J call TRBJ2-1; TRBD2 might be the D (6 bases). The CDR3 covers 15 residues. Trimming shortened V by 0 bases and J by 10 bases, and 17 bases separated the two germline ends. Germline CDR1 and CDR2: SGHDT and YYEEEE. The chain's CDR3 is CASSLAERVGREQFF. The CDR3 nucleotides read TGTGCCAGCAGCTTGGCCGAACGTGTGGGGAGGGAGCAGTTCTTC.

This clonotype is labeled as medium-sized. The genes are TRBV10-3 and TRBJ1-5, with 7 positions matching TRBD1. V was clipped by 5 bases and J by 0 bases; unmatched bases: 4. The CDR3 has 15 amino acids. Germline V gene data show CDR1 as ENHRY and CDR2 as SYGVKD. The CDR3 coding sequence is TGTGCCATCAGTAACGGACAGGATAGCAATCAGCCCCAGCATTTT. As protein: CAISNGQDSNQPQHF.

This CDR3 reads CASRGPSTDTQYF. Here the CDR3 DNA reads TGTGCCAGCAGGGGACCAAGCACAGATACGCAGTATTTT. The V gene is TRBV6-6, the J gene TRBJ2-3; possibly TRBD1 or TRBD2 for D (5 bases each). The CDR3 has 13 residues. V lost 6 bases and J lost 0, with 7 bases in between. The germline V gene has CDR1 MNHNY and CDR2 SVGAGI (reference sequence).

By sample share, this clonotype is medium-sized. This CDR3 is CSARGASGTRGEQYF. DNA for the CDR3: TGCAGTGCTAGAGGAGCTAGCGGGACAAGGGGCGAGCAGTACTTC. The chain joins TRBV20-1 to TRBJ2-7; 9 nucleotides align to TRBD2. The CDR3 sequence is 15 residues long. Germline V gives CDR1 DFQATT, CDR2 SNEGSKA (reference sequence). V trimming: 1 base; J trimming: 6 bases; junction bases outside the gene matches: 10.

This clonotype was observed at least ten times. This chain's CDR3 is CATSREGIAQYF. The CDR3 nucleotides read TGTGCCACCAGCAGAGAAGGTATTGCGCAGTATTTT. V and J are TRBV15 and TRBJ2-3; D gene unclear. Trimming shortened V by 0 bases and J by 10 bases, and 8 bases separated the two germline ends. There are 12 residues in the CDR3. Germline V gives CDR1 LNHNV, CDR2 YYDKDF (reference sequence).

Judged by abundance, this clonotype is medium-sized. This chain joins TRBV7-2 and TRBJ1-6; D is unresolved. V was cut by 2 bases and J by 7 bases, with 6 bases left in between. The CDR3 is 13 residues long. The germline V gene encodes CDR1 SGHTA and CDR2 FQGNSA. The CDR3: CASSLRLNSPLHF. In nucleotides, the CDR3 is TGTGCCAGCAGCTTACGCTTGAATTCACCCCTCCACTTT.

This clonotype was seen ten or more times. The gene calls are TRBV4-3 and TRBJ2-2; maybe TRBD2 (7 bases). This CDR3 has 15 residues. V lost 0 bases to trimming and J lost 5 bases, with 10 bases between them. Germline lookup yields CDR1 LGHNA and CDR2 YSLEER. CDR3 in amino acids: CASSQDRGGTGELFF. In nucleotides, the CDR3 is TGCGCCAGCAGCCAAGATAGGGGGGGAACCGGGGAGCTGTTTTTT.

This clonotype was found many times. This chain connects TRBV27 to TRBJ2-7; D perhaps matches TRBD2 (6 bases). V shed 2 bases and J shed 2 bases, with 13 bases lying between them. Germline V CDR1 and CDR2: MNHEY, SMNVEV (reference sequence). The length of the CDR3 is 15 residues. CDR3: CASSLMLAVTYEQYF. Written as DNA, the CDR3 is TGTGCCAGCAGTTTAATGTTAGCGGTTACCTACGAGCAGTACTTC.

This clonotype occurred many times. V is TRBV9 and J is TRBJ2-3; D is undetermined. The CDR3 consists of 12 residues. Trimming left V 0 bases short and J 5 bases short, with 4 bases between. Per germline, CDR1 SGDLS and CDR2 YYNGEE. The CDR3 is CASSVGGDTQYF. The CDR3 nucleotides read TGTGCCAGCAGCGTAGGGGGAGATACGCAGTATTTT.

This clonotype appeared many times. V gene TRBV12-3 or TRBV12-4 combines with J gene TRBJ2-5; D is perhaps TRBD2 (6 bases). V lost 5 bases to trimming and J lost 5 bases, with 12 bases between them. The CDR3 covers 13 residues. The CDR3 protein is CASSRLEGETQYF. In DNA, the CDR3 is TGTGCCAGCAGTCGACTAGAAGGGGAGACCCAGTACTTC.

This clonotype was recorded at least ten times. The chain combines TRBV10-2 with TRBJ1-1, with TRBD1 as a possible D gene (6 bases). Deletions cut 10 bases from V and 8 bases from J, with 14 bases between. There are 11 residues in the CDR3. Per germline, CDR1 WSHSY and CDR2 SAAADI. CDR3 residues: CATLGGPEAFF. CDR3 nucleotide sequence: TGCGCCACCTTAGGGGGACCCGAAGCTTTCTTT.

This clonotype was counted ten times or more. The DNA for the CDR3 is TGTGCCAGCAGTTCCCTCGGGGAGACCCAGTACTTC. Translating it yields CASSSLGETQYF. The chain couples TRBV6-5 to TRBJ2-5; no clear D. Germline CDR1 reads MNHEY; CDR2 reads SVGAGI. The CDR3 has 12 amino acids. V gave up 4 bases and J gave up 5 bases, with 8 bases separating them.

This clonotype came up many times. The rearrangement joins TRBV20-1 to TRBJ2-7, with D perhaps given as TRBD1 or TRBD2 (7 bases each). CDR3 size: 12 residues. Deletions cut 3 bases from V and 5 bases from J, with 11 bases between. Germline CDR1 is DFQATT and CDR2 is SNEGSKA (reference sequence). CDR3 region: CSARPGGDEQYF. For the CDR3, the DNA is TGCAGTGCTAGGCCAGGGGGGGACGAGCAGTACTTC.

Many counts were recorded for this clonotype. The rearrangement uses TRBV6-1 and TRBJ1-6; D perhaps matches TRBD1 (5 bases). Trimming left V 4 bases short and J 13 bases short, with 17 bases between. The CDR3 extends over 14 amino acids. Per the germline V gene, CDR1 is MNHNS and CDR2 is SASEGT. CDR3 sequence (DNA): TGTGCCAGCAGTGGCGGGACTGCAAAAGGCCCCCTCCACTTT. The encoded protein is CASSGGTAKGPLHF.

There are a few counts of this clonotype. The J gene is TRBJ2-5, the V gene TRBV7-2, with D unclear. V gave up 5 bases and J gave up 4 bases, with 8 bases separating them. CDR3 length equals 12 residues. The germline gives CDR1 SGHTA, CDR2 FQGNSA. CDR3 amino acids: CASSPYGETQYF. The DNA for the CDR3 is TGTGCCAGCAGCCCGTATGGAGAGACCCAGTACTTC.